The rows below give T cell receptor beta chains drawn from one sample of a study of graft-versus-host responses after intestinal transplantation. The repertoire was sequenced with immunoSEQ multiplex PCR; TCRdb's copy has only in-frame clones and lacks some. The sample records about 5,500 clones, under 35% being singletons. Sequenced material: alloreactive CD4+ T cells from a mixed lymphocyte reaction culture, taken before transplantation. All receptors derive from a human patient who was an organ donor for intestinal transplantation. The conserved cysteine and the conserved F or W are not part of the CDR3 here.

j_gene	v_gene	CDR3aa
TRBJ1-2	TRBV2	ASSEGGYGYT
TRBJ2-3	TRBV20-1	SYILKDTQY
TRBJ2-1	TRBV11-3	ASTVTSGGAYEQF
TRBJ1-2	TRBV7-9	ASSLQGAYGYT
TRBJ2-1	TRBV7-2	ASSLAKGLAGVPSRGNEQF
TRBJ1-5	TRBV2	ASRDRGYSNQPQH
TRBJ1-3	TRBV5-5	ASSTNSGNTIY
TRBJ1-2	TRBV7-2	ASSLVVPQGGPLYGYT
TRBJ1-6	TRBV19	ASSSVGSSYNSPLH
TRBJ2-1	TRBV18	ASSPGLAGVGEQF